A single sample is the source of the 15 T cell receptor beta chains below, sequenced in a study of T cell responses to AZD1222 COVID-19 vaccine. Sequencing was performed with immunoSEQ multiplex PCR; in TCRdb, only in-frame clones are kept and a portion is missing. The table records roughly 140,000 clones, 75% to 95% of them present only once. This specimen consisted of peripheral blood, obtained on day 0 of MenACWY control vaccination. The source is an adult in good health.

In regard to this clone: Other DNA variants within this sample encode the same CDR3. The chain couples TRBV3-1 (or the pseudogene TRBV3-2) to TRBJ1-5, with unresolved D. Germline-derived CDR1 and CDR2 are LGHDT and YNNKEL (reference sequence). The CDR3 is made up of 13 amino acids. With 0 bases removed from V and 6 bases from J, the gap between germline ends came to 6 bases. The CDR3 sequence is CASSQELSQPQHF. The CDR3, as DNA: TGTGCCAGCAGCCAAGAGTTAAGTCAGCCCCAGCATTTT.

The chain carries TRBV3-1 (or the pseudogene TRBV3-2) and TRBJ1-1; no reliable D call. The ends were cut back, 4 bases at V and 4 bases at J, with 16 bases in the middle. Germline loops: CDR1 LGHDT, CDR2 YNNKEL (reference sequence). The CDR3 runs to 15 residues. The CDR3 protein is CASSPSLGPGTEAFF. CDR3 nucleotide sequence: TGTGCCAGCAGCCCCTCCCTAGGGCCCGGCACTGAAGCTTTCTTT.

The gene calls are TRBV11-2 and TRBJ1-6, with 9 bases identical to TRBD1. Losses at the gene ends were 5 bases for V and 7 bases for J; bases not matched to a gene: 3. Germline CDR1 and CDR2: SGHAT and FQNNGV. This CDR3 has 14 amino acids. The CDR3 nucleotides read TGTGCCAGCAGCCTGGACAGGGGCAATTCACCCCTCCACTTT. Its protein is CASSLDRGNSPLHF.

The rearrangement links TRBV9 to TRBJ2-3; D is perhaps TRBD1 (6 bases). V gave up 3 bases and J gave up 4 bases, with 18 bases separating them. CDR1 SGDLS and CDR2 YYNGEE come from the germline V gene. The CDR3 extends over 16 amino acids. CDR3 amino acids: CASSATTGSLADTQYF. DNA of the CDR3: TGTGCCAGCAGCGCAACAACAGGGTCATTAGCAGATACGCAGTATTTT. Together with reference TRBV9 and TRBJ2-3, the CDR3 gives the full variable domain: DSGVTQTPKHLITATGQRVTLRCSPRSGDLSVYWYQQSLDQGLQFLIQYYNGEERAKGNILERFSAQQFPDLHSELNLSSLELGDSALYFCASSATTGSLADTQYFGPGTRLTVL.

The rearrangement links TRBV30 to TRBJ2-3; 12 bases line up with TRBD2. With V trimmed by 5 bases and J by 8 bases, 8 bases remained unmatched. The CDR3 spans 14 residues. The V gene's germline CDR1 is GTSNPN and CDR2 SVGIG (reference sequence). The CDR3 loop is CAWELAGGIGTQYF. In DNA, the CDR3 is TGTGCCTGGGAACTAGCGGGGGGCATAGGTACGCAGTATTTT.

The rearrangement links TRBV6-2 or TRBV6-3 to TRBJ2-1; possibly TRBD1 for D (5 bases). CDR3 length: 13 residues. V lost 2 bases, J lost 12 bases, and 14 bases lay in between. CDR1 is MNHEY and CDR2 is SVGEGT in the germline V gene. CDR3 coding DNA: TGTGCCAGCAGTTACCAGGGCAACCTGGGGCAGTTCTTC. It yields the protein CASSYQGNLGQFF.

The V gene is TRBV29-1, the J gene TRBJ1-4, with D maybe TRBD1 (5 bases). The CDR3 sequence is 14 residues long. Trimming left V 6 bases short and J 0 bases short, with 11 bases between. Germline V lookup: CDR1 SQVTM, CDR2 ANQGSEA. The CDR3 DNA follows: TGCAGCGTCCGAAGAGGGGCAACTAATGAAAAACTGTTTTTT. Residues: CSVRRGATNEKLFF.

The rearrangement links TRBV29-1 to TRBJ1-1; TRBD1 agrees at 7 bases. Germline CDR1 and CDR2: SQVTM and ANQGSEA. The V gene end was trimmed by 3 bases and the J gene end by 4 bases; junction bases not matched to a gene: 14. CDR3 size: 16 residues. The CDR3 sequence is CSVESRRGRLGTEAFF. As DNA, the CDR3 is TGCAGCGTTGAGAGCAGGAGGGGGCGGTTGGGCACTGAAGCTTTCTTT. The full variable domain, its missing parts supplied by reference TRBV29-1 and TRBJ1-1, is SAVISQKPSRDICQRGTSLTIQCQVDSQVTMMFWYRQQPGQSLTLIATANQGSEATYESGFVIDKFPISRPNLTFSTLTVSNMSPEDSSIYLCSVESRRGRLGTEAFFGQGTRLTVV.

The chain employs TRBV30 and TRBJ2-7, with D uncertain. With 3 bases removed from V and 0 bases from J, the gap between germline ends came to 6 bases. CDR3 size: 12 residues. The germline V gene has CDR1 GTSNPN and CDR2 SVGIG (reference sequence). As DNA, the CDR3 is TGTGCCTGGAGCGGTACCTCCTACGAGCAGTACTTC. This encodes CAWSGTSYEQYF.

The chain combines TRBV5-1 with TRBJ2-7; no firm D call. This CDR3 is 13 amino acids long. Looked up from germline, CDR1 is SGHRS and CDR2 is YFSETQ. V was cut by 2 bases and J by 6 bases, with 12 bases left in between. CDR3: CASSFTVSGEQYF. CDR3 sequence (DNA): TGCGCCAGCAGCTTTACCGTCTCTGGCGAGCAGTACTTC.

The chain links TRBV6-5 to TRBJ1-2; 10 bases are a match to TRBD1. The CDR3 contains 13 residues. Germline V lookup: CDR1 MNHEY, CDR2 SVGAGI. V was clipped by 4 bases and J by 8 bases; unmatched bases: 4. CDR3 loop: CASSSGTGDGYTF. In DNA, the CDR3 is TGTGCCAGCAGTTCCGGGACAGGGGACGGCTACACCTTC.

The chain carries TRBV4-1 and TRBJ1-5; D ambiguous. Per the germline V gene, CDR1 is MGHRA and CDR2 is YSYEKL. The CDR3 is made up of 15 amino acids. V shed 1 base and J shed 1 base, with 8 bases lying between them. CDR3 bases: TGCGCCAGCAGCCAAGGCCTGGGGAGCAATCAGCCCCAGCATTTT. It codes for CASSQGLGSNQPQHF.

As for this clone: Germline is not matched at one junction end, which may reflect a read error. The chain employs TRBV5-1 and TRBJ2-1; 8 positions agree with TRBD1. The CDR3 runs 15 residues. The germline V gene encodes CDR1 SGHRS and CDR2 YFSETQ. CDR3 loop: CASSLAPGGYDEQFF. CDR3 coding DNA: TGCGCCAGCAGCTTGGCCCCAGGGGGCTACGATGAGCAGTTCTTC. Together with reference TRBV5-1 and TRBJ2-1, the CDR3 gives the full variable domain: KAGVTQTPRYLIKTRGQQVTLSCSPISGHRSVSWYQQTPGQGLQFLFEYFSETQRNKGNFPGRFSGRQFSNSRSEMNVSTLELGDSALYLCASSLAPGGYDEQFFGPGTRLTVL.

The chain employs TRBV5-1 and TRBJ1-1, with TRBD1 as a possible D gene (5 bases). This CDR3 spans 14 amino acids. Germline V gene lookup returns CDR1 SGHRS and CDR2 YFSETQ. V was cut by 3 bases and J by 0 bases, with 9 bases left in between. The CDR3 loop is CASSSGILNTEAFF. CDR3 sequence (DNA): TGCGCCAGCAGCTCAGGGATTCTGAACACTGAAGCTTTCTTT.

V is TRBV7-9 and J is TRBJ2-1; 8 bases are shared with TRBD1. With 1 base clipped from V and 8 bases from J, the junction kept 7 bases outside the gene matches. The germline CDR1 and CDR2 sequences are SEHNR and FQNEAQ (reference sequence). The CDR3 extends over 15 amino acids. For the CDR3, the DNA is TGTGCCAGCAGCTTAGGGACAGGGTCGGTAGATGAGCAGTTCTTC. Translation gives CASSLGTGSVDEQFF.